This T cell receptor (beta chain) stems from a study of T-cell memory formation after mild COVID-19. Findings of the study overall: Day 15 to 85 contracting clones showed balanced CD4/CD8; day 15 to 37 expanders favored CD4+. CD4+ contracting clones lay mainly in CM and EM, CD8+ ones in EMRA. The SARS-CoV-2 specificity of second-wave clones reaching peak at day 37 remained unverified. Some clones that responded turned up in pre-infection memory, which suggests that cross-reactive memory joined in.

This clonotype was counted a few times. Its antigen is still unknown. Each CDR3 protein gets one entry after TCRdb re-called the 5' RACE reads with MiXCR. The data hold about 160,000 distinct CDR3 sequences, with around 30% observed a single time. This sequence originates from an adult woman who had mild COVID-19 (a few samples of this study predate the infection). Cell type and time point are not known. The sequencing sample was made of PBMCs or a T cell subset sorted from them (not recorded which).

The CDR3 region is CSAPLRMNTGELFF. DNA for the CDR3: TGCAGTGCTCCCCTCAGGATGAACACCGGGGAGCTGTTTTTT. V gene TRBV20-1 combines with J gene TRBJ2-2; D call uncertain. The CDR3 has 14 residues. Germline assignment: CDR1 DFQATT and CDR2 SNEGSKA (reference sequence). V was clipped by 5 bases and J by 1 base, with 11 bases between them.